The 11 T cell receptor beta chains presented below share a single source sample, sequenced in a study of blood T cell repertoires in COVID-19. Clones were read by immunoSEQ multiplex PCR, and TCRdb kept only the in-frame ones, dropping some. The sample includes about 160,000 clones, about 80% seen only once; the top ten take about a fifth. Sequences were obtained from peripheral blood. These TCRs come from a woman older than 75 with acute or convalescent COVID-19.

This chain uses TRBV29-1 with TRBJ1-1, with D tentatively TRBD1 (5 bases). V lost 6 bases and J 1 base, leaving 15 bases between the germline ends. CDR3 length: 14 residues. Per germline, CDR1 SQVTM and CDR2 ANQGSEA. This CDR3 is CSVKPRQSNTEAFF. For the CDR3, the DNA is TGCAGCGTAAAACCTAGACAGTCGAACACTGAAGCTTTCTTT. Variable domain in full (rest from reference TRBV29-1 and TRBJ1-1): SAVISQKPSRDICQRGTSLTIQCQVDSQVTMMFWYRQQPGQSLTLIATANQGSEATYESGFVIDKFPISRPNLTFSTLTVSNMSPEDSSIYLCSVKPRQSNTEAFFGQGTRLTVV.

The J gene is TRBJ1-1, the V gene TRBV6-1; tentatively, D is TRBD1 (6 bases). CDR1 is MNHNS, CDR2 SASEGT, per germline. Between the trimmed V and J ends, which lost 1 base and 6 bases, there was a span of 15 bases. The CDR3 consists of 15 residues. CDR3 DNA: TGTGCCAGCAGTGAAGTGGGCAGGGGCAAGGCTGAAGCTTTCTTT. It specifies CASSEVGRGKAEAFF.

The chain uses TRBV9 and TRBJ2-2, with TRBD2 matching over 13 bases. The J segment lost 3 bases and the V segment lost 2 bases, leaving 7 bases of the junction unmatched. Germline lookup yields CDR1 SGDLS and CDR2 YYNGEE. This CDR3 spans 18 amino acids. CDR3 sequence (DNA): TGTGCCAGCAGCGTGGGACTAGCGGGGAAAGGGGACACCGGGGAGCTGTTTTTT. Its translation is CASSVGLAGKGDTGELFF.

The CDR3 loop is CASSYGGTGLLEQYF. The CDR3 region has the DNA TGTGCCAGCAGTTACGGCGGGACAGGGCTGTTGGAGCAGTACTTC. The chain couples TRBV6-2 or TRBV6-3 to TRBJ2-7; 9 nucleotides agree with TRBD1. Germline V lookup: CDR1 MNHEY, CDR2 SVGEGT. The length of the CDR3 is 15 residues. With 2 bases clipped from V and 7 bases from J, the junction kept 9 bases outside the gene matches.

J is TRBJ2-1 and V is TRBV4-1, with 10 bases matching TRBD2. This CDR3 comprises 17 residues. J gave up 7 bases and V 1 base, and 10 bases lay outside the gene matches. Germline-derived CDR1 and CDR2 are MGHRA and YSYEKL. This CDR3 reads CASSQVPTSGNRNEQFF. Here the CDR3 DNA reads TGCGCCAGCAGCCAAGTCCCAACTAGCGGGAATAGGAATGAGCAGTTCTTC.

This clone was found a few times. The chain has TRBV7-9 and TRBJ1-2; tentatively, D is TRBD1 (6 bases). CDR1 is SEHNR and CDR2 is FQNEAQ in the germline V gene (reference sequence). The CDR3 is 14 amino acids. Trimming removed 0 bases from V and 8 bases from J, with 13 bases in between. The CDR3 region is CASSLAQGAAGYTF. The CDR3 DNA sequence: TGTGCCAGCAGCTTAGCACAGGGAGCGGCCGGCTACACCTTC.

The CDR3, as DNA: TGCGCCAGCAAGTCGGCGATCGGGGGATTGAACACTGAAGCTTTCTTT. It is translated as CASKSAIGGLNTEAFF. The chain joins TRBV4-1 to TRBJ1-1; weak D call: TRBD1 (5 bases). V was pared by 7 bases and J by 0 bases, with 18 bases between. Germline CDR1 MGHRA, CDR2 YSYEKL. The CDR3 totals 16 residues.

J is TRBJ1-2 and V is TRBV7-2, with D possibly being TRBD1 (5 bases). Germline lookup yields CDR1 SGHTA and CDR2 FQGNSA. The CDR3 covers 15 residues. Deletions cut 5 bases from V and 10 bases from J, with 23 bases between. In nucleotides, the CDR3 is TGTGCCAGCAGCCCGACGGTAGGAAGGGGCGCTACCTACACCTTC. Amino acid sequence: CASSPTVGRGATYTF.

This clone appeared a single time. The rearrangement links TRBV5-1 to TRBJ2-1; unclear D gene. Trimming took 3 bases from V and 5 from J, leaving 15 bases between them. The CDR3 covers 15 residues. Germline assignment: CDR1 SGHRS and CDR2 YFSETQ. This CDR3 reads CASSSISLQNNEQFF. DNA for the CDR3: TGCGCCAGCAGCTCGATATCTCTACAGAACAATGAGCAGTTCTTC.

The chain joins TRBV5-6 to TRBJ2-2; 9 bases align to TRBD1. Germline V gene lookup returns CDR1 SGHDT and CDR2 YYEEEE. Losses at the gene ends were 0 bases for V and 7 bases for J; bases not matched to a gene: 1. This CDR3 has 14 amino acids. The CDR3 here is CASSLDRGRGELFF. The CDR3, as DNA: TGTGCCAGCAGCTTGGACAGGGGGCGCGGGGAGCTGTTTTTT.

The CDR3 DNA is TGTGCCAGCAGTTTACCGCGGGGGGACCAAGAGACCCAGTACTTC. Protein sequence: CASSLPRGDQETQYF. The rearrangement links TRBV5-4 to TRBJ2-5; 8 positions match TRBD2. CDR3 size: 15 residues. The germline CDR1 and CDR2 sequences are SGHNT and YYREEE (reference sequence). The trim removed 5 bases at V and 0 bases at J, leaving 6 bases unmatched.